This T cell receptor beta chain was profiled in a study of cytomegalovirus exposure and HLA in healthy donors. Germline CDR1 is SGHNT and CDR2 is YYREEE (reference sequence). V lost 0 bases and J lost 10; bases outside the gene matches: 9. The CDR3 is made up of 16 amino acids. Profiled with immunoSEQ multiplex PCR; TCRdb holds only in-frame clones, not every one. This sample has 140,000 to 150,000 clones, with roughly 89% found just once. The sequence came from a young man in good health and CMV-seropositive. Sequenced sample: PBMCs. The chain couples TRBV5-4 to TRBJ1-4; 10 bases align to TRBD1. This CDR3 reads CASSLAGGTGARKLFF. The CDR3 DNA follows: TGTGCCAGCAGCTTGGCCGGGGGGACAGGGGCTCGAAAACTGTTTTTT.